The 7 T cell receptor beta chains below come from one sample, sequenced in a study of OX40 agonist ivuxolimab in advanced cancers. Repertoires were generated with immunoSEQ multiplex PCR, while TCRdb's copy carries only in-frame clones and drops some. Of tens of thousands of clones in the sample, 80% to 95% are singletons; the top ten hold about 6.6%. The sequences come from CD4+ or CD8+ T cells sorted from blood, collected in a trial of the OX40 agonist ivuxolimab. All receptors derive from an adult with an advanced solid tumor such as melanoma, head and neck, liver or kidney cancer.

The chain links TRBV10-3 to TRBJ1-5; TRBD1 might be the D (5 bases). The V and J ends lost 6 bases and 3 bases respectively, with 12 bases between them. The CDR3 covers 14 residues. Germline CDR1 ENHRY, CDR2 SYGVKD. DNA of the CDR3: TGTGCCATCAGGGGGGACCGAGACAATCAGCCCCAGCATTTT. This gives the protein CAIRGDRDNQPQHF.

CDR3 sequence reads: CASSPVGGAGNIQYF. As DNA, the CDR3 is TGTGCCAGCTCACCAGTTGGGGGCGCCGGAAACATTCAGTACTTC. This chain uses TRBV18 with TRBJ2-4, with TRBD1 as a possible D gene (6 bases). Germline V gene sequence: CDR1 KGHSH, CDR2 LQKENI. The CDR3 sequence is 15 residues long. V was cut by 2 bases and J by 6 bases, with 14 bases left in between.

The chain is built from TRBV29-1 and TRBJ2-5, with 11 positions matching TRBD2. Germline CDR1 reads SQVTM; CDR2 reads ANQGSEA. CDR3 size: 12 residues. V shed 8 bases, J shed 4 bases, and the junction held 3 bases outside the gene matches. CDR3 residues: CSSLAGGETQYF. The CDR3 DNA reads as TGCAGCAGCCTAGCGGGAGGAGAGACCCAGTACTTC.

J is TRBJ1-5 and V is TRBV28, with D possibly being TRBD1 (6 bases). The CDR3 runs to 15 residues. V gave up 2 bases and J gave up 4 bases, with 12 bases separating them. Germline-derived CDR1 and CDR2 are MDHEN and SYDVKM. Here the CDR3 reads CASSLEQGTNQPQHF. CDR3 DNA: TGTGCCAGCAGTTTAGAACAGGGAACGAATCAGCCCCAGCATTTT.

This CDR3 is CASSPPGLPYEQYF. DNA for the CDR3: TGTGCCAGCTCACCACCGGGACTCCCCTACGAGCAGTACTTC. The chain couples TRBV18 to TRBJ2-7, with D perhaps matching TRBD2 (6 bases). This CDR3 is built from 14 residues. The V gene lost 0 bases and the J gene lost 2 bases, with 8 bases spanning the gap. CDR1 and CDR2 (germline): KGHSH, LQKENI.

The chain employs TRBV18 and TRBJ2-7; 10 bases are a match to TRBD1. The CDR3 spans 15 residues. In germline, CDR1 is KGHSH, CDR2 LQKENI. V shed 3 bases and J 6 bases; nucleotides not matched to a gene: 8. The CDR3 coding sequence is TGTGCCAGCTCACCTACGAGGACAGGGGGTGCCGAGCAGTACTTC. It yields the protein CASSPTRTGGAEQYF.

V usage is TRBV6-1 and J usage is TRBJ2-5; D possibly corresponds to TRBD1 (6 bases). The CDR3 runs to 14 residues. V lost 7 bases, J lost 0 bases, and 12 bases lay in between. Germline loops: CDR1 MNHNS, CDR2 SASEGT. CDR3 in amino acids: CASTLDSYQETQYF. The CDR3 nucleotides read TGTGCCAGCACCCTGGACAGCTACCAAGAGACCCAGTACTTC.